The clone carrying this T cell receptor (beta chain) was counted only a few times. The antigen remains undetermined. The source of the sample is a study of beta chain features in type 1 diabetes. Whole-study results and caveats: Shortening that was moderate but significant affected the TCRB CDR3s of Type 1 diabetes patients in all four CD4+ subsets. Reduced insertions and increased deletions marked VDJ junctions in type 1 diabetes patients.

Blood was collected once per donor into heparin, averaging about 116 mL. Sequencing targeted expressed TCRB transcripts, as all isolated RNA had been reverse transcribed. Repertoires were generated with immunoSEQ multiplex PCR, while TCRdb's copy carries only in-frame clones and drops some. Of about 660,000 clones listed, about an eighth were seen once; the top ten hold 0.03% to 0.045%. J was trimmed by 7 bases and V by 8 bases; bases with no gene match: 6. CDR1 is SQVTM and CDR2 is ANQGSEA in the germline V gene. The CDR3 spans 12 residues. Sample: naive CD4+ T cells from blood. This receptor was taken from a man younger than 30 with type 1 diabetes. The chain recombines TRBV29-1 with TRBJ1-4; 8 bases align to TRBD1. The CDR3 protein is CSITGTGEKLFF. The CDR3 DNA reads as TGCAGCATTACCGGGACAGGTGAAAAACTGTTTTTT.